The 15 T cell receptor beta chains listed next were all sequenced from one sample in a study of CD8+CD57+ T cells in acquired aplastic anemia. Researchers used genomic DNA as the template to profile TCR beta VDJ and CDR3. From the reads, TCRdb called clonotypes with MiXCR, one entry per CDR3 protein. Among about 270,000 distinct CDR3 sequences listed, approximately 55% were seen once. The sample was sorted CD4+, CD8+, or CD8+CD57+ T cells (not recorded which) from PBMCs. Every receptor here comes from a human donor with severe aplastic anemia or a healthy control (not recorded which).

The genes are TRBV19 and TRBJ1-2; D may be TRBD1 (5 bases). Trimming took 3 bases from V and 0 from J, leaving 11 bases between them. Germline lookup yields CDR1 LNHDA and CDR2 SQIVND (reference sequence). The CDR3 extends over 15 amino acids. The CDR3 loop is CASSISRGANYGYTF. CDR3 DNA sequence: TGTGCCAGTAGTATTTCGCGGGGGGCTAACTATGGCTACACCTTC.

Ten or more counts support this clonotype. The gene calls are TRBV7-2 and TRBJ2-1; tentative D call: TRBD1 (5 bases). The CDR3 contains 15 residues. Germline V gene lookup returns CDR1 SGHTA and CDR2 FQGNSA. Between the trimmed V and J ends, which lost 3 bases and 6 bases, there was a span of 15 bases. CDR3 coding DNA: TGTGCCAGCAGCTTGACGGTCATGGGGCTCAATGAGCAGTTCTTC. It translates to CASSLTVMGLNEQFF.

The chain is built from TRBV5-1 and TRBJ1-6, with 10 nucleotides matching TRBD1. The CDR3 covers 15 residues. Unmatched junction bases numbered 8, after V lost 5 bases and J lost 9 bases. Germline V gene sequence: CDR1 SGHRS, CDR2 YFSETQ. The CDR3 sequence is CASRAPGTGASPLHF. The CDR3 DNA reads as TGCGCCAGCAGGGCCCCCGGGACAGGGGCTTCACCCCTCCACTTT.

V usage is TRBV20-1 and J usage is TRBJ2-7, with D perhaps TRBD2 (5 bases). Germline lookup yields CDR1 DFQATT and CDR2 SNEGSKA (reference sequence). CDR3 length equals 13 residues. V shed 3 bases and J shed 0 bases, with 9 bases lying between them. The CDR3 sequence is CSARSSLSYEQYF. The CDR3 coding sequence is TGCAGTGCTAGGTCTAGCCTCTCCTACGAGCAGTACTTC.

This clonotype was observed a single time. V usage is TRBV10-1 and J usage is TRBJ2-7, with 12 bases aligning to TRBD2. This CDR3 comprises 17 residues. Germline CDR1 and CDR2: WNHNN and SYGVQD (reference sequence). V shed 1 base, J shed 2 bases, and the junction held 6 bases outside the gene matches. The CDR3, as DNA: TGCGCCAGCAGTGAGTATCGACTAGCGGGGGAGACCTACGAGCAGTACTTC. Protein: CASSEYRLAGETYEQYF.

V usage is TRBV2 and J usage is TRBJ2-7; 12 positions match TRBD1. Looked up from germline, CDR1 is SNHLY and CDR2 is FYNNEI. The CDR3 length is 10 residues. This CDR3 is CASRGGQGAV. In nucleotides, the CDR3 is TGTGCCAGCAGGGGGGGACAGGGGGCTGTC.

In nucleotides, the CDR3 is TGCAGTGCTAGAGATCCCCAGTTACTAGCTAATTCACCCCTCCACTTT. Amino acid sequence: CSARDPQLLANSPLHF. The chain carries TRBV20-1 and TRBJ1-6; D remains ambiguous. V was trimmed by 0 bases and J by 6 bases, leaving 15 bases between them. This CDR3 has 16 amino acids. The germline CDR1 and CDR2 sequences are DFQATT and SNEGSKA (reference sequence).

J is TRBJ2-1 and V is TRBV7-3, with D tentatively TRBD2 (6 bases). V was clipped by 3 bases and J by 10 bases, with 13 bases between them. The germline gives CDR1 SGHTA, CDR2 FQGTGA. This CDR3 has 13 amino acids. The CDR3 DNA sequence: TGTGCCAGCAGCTTCTCCCGGGAGATCGAGCAGTTCTTC. Its translation is CASSFSREIEQFF.

The chain recombines TRBV7-9 with TRBJ1-2; D might be TRBD1 (5 bases). This CDR3 is 15 amino acids long. Germline V lookup: CDR1 SEHNR, CDR2 FQNEAQ (reference sequence). The V end was cut by 1 base, the J end by 6 bases, with 15 bases between. The CDR3 region is CASSLGRGNLHGYTF. CDR3 bases: TGTGCCAGCAGCTTAGGACGGGGGAATCTCCATGGCTACACCTTC. The complete variable domain, with remaining parts taken from reference TRBV7-9 and TRBJ1-2, reads DTGVSQNPRHKITKRGQNVTFRCDPISEHNRLYWYRQTLGQGPEFLTYFQNEAQLEKSRLLSDRFSAERPKGSFSTLEIQRTEQGDSAMYLCASSLGRGNLHGYTFGSGTRLTVV.

The sample holds a few counts of this clonotype. V usage is TRBV2 and J usage is TRBJ2-3; D is unresolved. Germline V gives CDR1 SNHLY, CDR2 FYNNEI. V was cut by 4 bases and J by 0 bases, with 8 bases left in between. The CDR3 is made up of 14 amino acids. In DNA, the CDR3 is TGTGCCAGCAGTGGACTCACTAGCACAGATACGCAGTATTTT. Encoded protein: CASSGLTSTDTQYF.

This clonotype came up many times. V usage is TRBV5-8 and J usage is TRBJ2-1; D remains unclear. This CDR3 is built from 15 residues. CDR1 SGHTS and CDR2 YDEGEE come from the germline V gene. V lost 0 bases, J lost 7 bases, and 14 bases lay in between. CDR3 nucleotide sequence: TGTGCCAGCAGCTTGGGTAGTGGTTGGGAAAATGAGCAGTTCTTC. This translates into CASSLGSGWENEQFF.

The chain combines TRBV25-1 with TRBJ2-2, with 7 nucleotides matching TRBD2. The CDR3 is 22 amino acids. The trim removed 0 bases at V and 0 bases at J, leaving 19 bases unmatched. Germline CDR1 MGHDK, CDR2 SYGVNS. The CDR3 here is CASSEYYSGREVVNPNTGELFF. CDR3 nucleotides: TGTGCCAGCAGTGAATATTATTCGGGACGGGAGGTCGTAAATCCGAACACCGGGGAGCTGTTTTTT.

The chain has TRBV7-9 and TRBJ1-1; TRBD1 might be the D (5 bases). The CDR3 contains 15 residues. Trimming removed 3 bases from V and 4 bases from J, with 15 bases in between. Germline-derived CDR1 and CDR2 are SEHNR and FQNEAQ (reference sequence). The CDR3 DNA reads TGTGCCAGCAGCTTCGGAGAGGGGCTGGGCACTGAAGCTTTCTTT. Protein: CASSFGEGLGTEAFF.

The rearrangement links TRBV2 to TRBJ1-6, with D maybe TRBD1 (6 bases). Trimming took 0 bases from V and 7 from J, leaving 22 bases between them. CDR3 size: 19 residues. Germline-derived CDR1 and CDR2 are SNHLY and FYNNEI. Written as DNA, the CDR3 is TGTGCCAGCAGTGAAGCTAGAGATCCGCCAGGCGGGGGCAATTCACCCCTCCACTTT. Translating it yields CASSEARDPPGGGNSPLHF.

This clonotype was seen a handful of times. V and J are TRBV30 and TRBJ2-5; D gene ambiguous. Trimming shortened V by 3 bases and J by 4 bases, and 18 bases separated the two germline ends. Germline V gene lookup returns CDR1 GTSNPN and CDR2 SVGIG (reference sequence). This CDR3 is 15 amino acids long. The CDR3 region is CAWRSRMPVGETQYF. The CDR3 DNA reads as TGTGCCTGGAGAAGTAGGATGCCAGTAGGAGAGACCCAGTACTTC.